One and the same sample provided the 17 T cell receptor beta chains below, sequenced in a study of regulatory T cells in long-lasting Graves disease. Regarding time point: newly diagnosed GD, antithyroid drugs for less than 3 months. Following extraction of RNA from PBMCs, that RNA was used to make the TCR library. CDR3 regions were amplified by Arm-PCR using iRepertoire HTBI primers to build TCR beta libraries. TCRdb reprocessed the multiplex PCR reads with MiXCR, giving one entry per CDR3 protein. Counted here are 500,000 or so distinct CDR3 sequences, 15% to 20% occurring once; the ten biggest clones make up 20% to 25%. This same sample was also taken into another study, of T cells in Graves' hyperthyroidism and ophthalmopathy.

The sequencing here drew on peripheral blood mononuclear cells (PBMCs), taken at new diagnosis, from a patient treated with antithyroid drugs. The receptor source for this set is a woman in her forties or fifties with Graves disease.

This clonotype was seen repeatedly, ten times or more. The CDR3 coding sequence is TGTGCCAGCACGCCTTCGGGGACTGAGATTCAGTACTTC. It codes for CASTPSGTEIQYF. The chain has TRBV7-9 and TRBJ2-4, with D possibly TRBD2 on 6 matching bases. Between the trimmed V and J ends, which lost 7 bases and 10 bases, there was a span of 17 bases. The germline CDR1 and CDR2 sequences are SEHNR and FQNEAQ (reference sequence). CDR3 length equals 13 residues.

This rearrangement joins TRBV6-5 to TRBJ1-1; TRBD1 aligns across 7 bases. Germline assignment: CDR1 MNHEY and CDR2 SVGAGI. After removal of 2 bases from V and 4 bases from J, the junction contained 7 bases not matched to a gene. The CDR3 loop spans 15 amino acids. CDR3 nucleotide sequence: TGTGCCAGCAGTTACCAGGGACAGACTAGCACTGAAGCTTTCTTT. Amino acids: CASSYQGQTSTEAFF.

The chain carries TRBV29-1 and TRBJ2-2; the D gene is possibly TRBD1 (5 bases). From germline, CDR1 is SQVTM and CDR2 ANQGSEA. This CDR3 has 13 amino acids. Deletions cut 6 bases from V and 5 bases from J, with 13 bases between. CDR3 DNA sequence: TGCAGCGTACAGGCATTAGGGACCGGGGAGCTGTTTTTT. As protein: CSVQALGTGELFF.

This chain joins TRBV12-3 or TRBV12-4 and TRBJ1-5; D possibly corresponds to TRBD1 (5 bases). The germline V and J ends were trimmed by 4 bases and 0 bases, with 10 bases remaining between them. This CDR3 contains 15 residues. CDR3 nucleotides: TGTGCCAGCAGTTCGGCTAGGGGTAGCAATCAGCCCCAGCATTTT. It yields the protein CASSSARGSNQPQHF.

This sequence joins TRBV12-3 or TRBV12-4 and TRBJ1-4; D is unclear. Trimming stripped 6 bases from V and 8 bases from J, with 16 bases between. CDR3 length: 14 residues. The CDR3 reads CASSYSNFEEKLFF. CDR3 coding DNA: TGTGCCAGCAGCTACTCAAACTTTGAGGAAAAACTGTTTTTT.

This clonotype showed up many times. The chain recombines TRBV20-1 with TRBJ2-5; 7 nucleotides agree with TRBD2. V was clipped by 6 bases and J by 1 base; unmatched bases: 8. The CDR3 spans 14 residues. Germline CDR1 reads DFQATT; CDR2 reads SNEGSKA (reference sequence). CDR3 sequence (DNA): TGCAGTGCACCCTCGCGGGGGAGCCAAGAGACCCAGTACTTC. Encoded protein: CSAPSRGSQETQYF.

In its sample, this clonotype was seen many times. The chain uses TRBV2 and TRBJ1-4; D unclear. Germline loops: CDR1 SNHLY, CDR2 FYNNEI. V was cut by 5 bases and J by 9 bases, with 10 bases left in between. CDR3 length equals 12 residues. This CDR3 is CASSPSGKKLFF. CDR3 coding DNA: TGTGCCAGCAGTCCCTCGGGGAAAAAACTGTTTTTT. Full variable domain (outside the CDR3, taken from reference TRBV2 and TRBJ1-4): EPEVTQTPSHQVTQMGQEVILRCVPISNHLYFYWYRQILGQKVEFLVSFYNNEISEKSEIFDDQFSVERPDGSNFTLKIRSTKLEDSAMYFCASSPSGKKLFFGSGTQLSVL.

Only a few counts were recorded for this clonotype. V usage is TRBV20-1 and J usage is TRBJ2-1, with a weak D call TRBD1 (6 bases). The CDR3 is 14 amino acids. V lost 1 base, J lost 7 bases, and 14 bases lay in between. CDR1 is DFQATT, CDR2 SNEGSKA, per germline (reference sequence). The CDR3 DNA sequence: TGCAGTGCTAGAGGGGGGCCAAGTATAAATGAGCAGTTCTTC. Amino acids: CSARGGPSINEQFF.

This clonotype was seen repeatedly, ten times or more. This CDR3 is CASSSRDPGADTQYF. The CDR3 DNA sequence: TGTGCCAGCAGCTCCCGGGACCCCGGCGCAGATACGCAGTATTTT. The chain employs TRBV13 and TRBJ2-3, with D perhaps being TRBD1 or TRBD2 (5 bases each). V gave up 4 bases and J gave up 4 bases, with 15 bases separating them. Germline loops: CDR1 PRHDT, CDR2 FYEKMQ (reference sequence). CDR3 size: 15 residues.

Only a few counts were recorded for this clonotype. The rearrangement links TRBV6-1 to TRBJ1-5; D uncertain. Germline V CDR1 and CDR2: MNHNS, SASEGT. Trimming took 5 bases from V and 6 from J, leaving 14 bases between them. This CDR3 has 14 amino acids. The CDR3: CASSPTTSSQPQHF. CDR3 coding DNA: TGTGCCAGCAGTCCCACGACATCCAGTCAGCCCCAGCATTTT.

For this clonotype: Being one base from a much bigger clone, this may be a read error. The chain combines TRBV3-1 with TRBJ2-3; unclear D gene. The better agreement between TRBJ1-5 and the DNA end casts doubt on the J call. The CDR3 extends over 13 amino acids. CDR1 and CDR2 from the germline V gene are LGHDT and YNNKEL (reference sequence). CDR3 DNA sequence: TGTGCCAGCAGCTACCTCAGCGGAGATACGCAGCATTTT. This codes for CASSYLSGDTQHF.

About this clonotype: With a much larger clone just one base away, this may be a read error. A read error is likely, as this CDR3 ends without the conserved phenylalanine or tryptophan. The chain has TRBV18 and TRBJ2-3; 7 bases are shared with TRBD2. CDR1 and CDR2 from the germline V gene are KGHSH and LQKENI. The V segment lost 3 bases and the J segment 4 bases; nucleotides outside the gene matches: 4. The CDR3 has 14 amino acids. CDR3 coding DNA: TGTGCCAGCTCACCCATGGGAGGGGCAGATACGCAGTATTCT. Protein sequence: CASSPMGGADTQYS.

The sample holds many counts of this clonotype. The CDR3 region has the DNA TGTGCCAGCAGCTTAGATTCAAGAGGGTCCCTCGCCGGCCGGCAGTACTTC. It is translated as CASSLDSRGSLAGRQYF. The chain employs TRBV11-2 and TRBJ2-7; tentatively, D is TRBD2 (5 bases). This CDR3 is 17 amino acids long. CDR1 and CDR2 from the germline V gene are SGHAT and FQNNGV. The germline V and J ends were trimmed by 0 bases and 9 bases, with 24 bases remaining between them.

The V gene is TRBV30, the J gene TRBJ1-2, with a tentative D call TRBD1 (6 bases). In germline, CDR1 is GTSNPN, CDR2 SVGIG (reference sequence). The CDR3 totals 15 residues. V gave up 3 bases and J gave up 2 bases, with 16 bases separating them. The CDR3, as DNA: TGTGCCTGGAGGTGGGGGGCAGCGGGGAACTATGGCTACACCTTC. It specifies CAWRWGAAGNYGYTF. Variable domain in full (rest from reference TRBV30 and TRBJ1-2): SQTIHQWPATLVQPVGSPLSLECTVEGTSNPNLYWYRQAAGRGLQLLFYSVGIGQISSEVPQNLSASRPQDRQFILSSKKLLLSDSGFYLCAWRWGAAGNYGYTFGSGTRLTVV.

This clonotype was found a few times. The V and J genes are TRBV19 and TRBJ2-2, with D possibly matching TRBD2 (5 bases). Trimming took off 8 bases at V and 1 base at J, with 8 bases between the two ends. This CDR3 is built from 13 residues. The germline V gene encodes CDR1 LNHDA and CDR2 SQIVND (reference sequence). The CDR3 sequence is CASREQNTGELFF. The CDR3 DNA follows: TGTGCCAGTCGGGAACAGAACACCGGGGAGCTGTTTTTT.

This clonotype was seen many times. This sequence joins TRBV6-2 or TRBV6-3 and TRBJ2-5; 10 bases agree with TRBD1. CDR3 size: 16 residues. The germline V gene has CDR1 MNHEY and CDR2 SVGEGT. J lost 4 bases, V lost 1 base, and 6 bases had no gene match. CDR3 protein: CASSYLGQGPRETQYF. The DNA for the CDR3 is TGTGCCAGCAGTTACTTGGGACAGGGGCCCAGAGAGACCCAGTACTTC.

This clonotype was recorded many times. A much larger clone differs from this one at a single base, so this may be a read error. The chain joins TRBV6-1 to TRBJ1-1; D is undetermined. Germline assignment: CDR1 MNHNS and CDR2 SASEGT. V lost 6 bases, J lost 1 base, and 3 bases lay in between. This CDR3 has 11 amino acids. As DNA, the CDR3 is TGTGCCAGCAGACAGAACACTGAAGCTTTCTTT. Encoded protein: CASRQNTEAFF.